This record covers a single T cell receptor (beta chain). The antigen is undetermined. The sample comes from a study of T-cell memory formation after mild COVID-19. Study-wide findings and caveats: Cross-reactive memory seemingly joined, as some responding clones were found in pre-infection memory. Contracting CD4+ clones were located mainly in CM and EM, and CD8+ clones in EMRA. For second-wave clones that peaked at day 37, SARS-CoV-2 specificity went unverified.

5'RACE with constant-segment primers yielded barcoded, UMI-tagged TCR alpha and TCR beta cDNA libraries. TCRdb reprocessed the 5' RACE reads via MiXCR and lists one record per CDR3 protein. The sample lists approximately 410,000 distinct CDR3 sequences, 23% occurring once. The origin of this receptor is an adult woman who had mild COVID-19 (a few samples of this study predate the infection). Cell type and time point are not known. Sequencing was carried out using PBMCs or a T cell subset sorted from them (not recorded which).

DNA for the CDR3: TGTGCCAGCAGTTCCACGGGCCTCGGAAGATATGGCTACACCTTC. Translating gives CASSSTGLGRYGYTF. The V and J genes are TRBV6-6 and TRBJ1-2, with no clear D. V lost 4 bases and J lost 5, with 17 bases in between. CDR1 and CDR2 from the germline V gene are MNHNY and SVGAGI (reference sequence). This CDR3 spans 15 amino acids.